A selection of T cell receptor beta chains follows, all from one sample in a study of OX40 agonist ivuxolimab in advanced cancers. Clones were read by immunoSEQ multiplex PCR, and TCRdb kept only the in-frame ones, dropping some. The sample holds about 61,000 clones, 85% to 90% seen once. The sequences come from CD4+ or CD8+ T cells sorted from blood, collected in a trial of the OX40 agonist ivuxolimab. These receptor sequences come from an adult with an advanced solid tumor such as melanoma, head and neck, liver or kidney cancer. CDR3s leave out the opening cysteine and the closing phenylalanine or tryptophan.

j_gene: TRBJ2-7; v_gene: TRBV6-5; CDR3aa: ASSVAGPPYEQY
j_gene: TRBJ1-2; v_gene: TRBV28; CDR3aa: ASSLAVEGLVYGYT
j_gene: TRBJ2-3; v_gene: TRBV18; CDR3aa: ASSPPNGRTDTQY
j_gene: TRBJ1-2; v_gene: TRBV6-5; CDR3aa: ASTSDRVQGYT
j_gene: TRBJ1-3; v_gene: TRBV19; CDR3aa: ASSRGSYGNTIY
j_gene: TRBJ2-3; v_gene: TRBV27; CDR3aa: ASSSFRGTDTQY
j_gene: TRBJ1-3; v_gene: TRBV6-1; CDR3aa: ASSEQGGGRNTIY
j_gene: TRBJ2-3; v_gene: TRBV2; CDR3aa: ASSEAGRTVRSDDTDTQY
j_gene: TRBJ1-5; v_gene: TRBV5-8; CDR3aa: ASRADSMDQPQH
j_gene: TRBJ1-2; v_gene: TRBV7-9; CDR3aa: ASSYRDKIGGYGYT
j_gene: TRBJ1-2; v_gene: TRBV18; CDR3aa: ASSPNTGERYGYT
j_gene: TRBJ1-2; v_gene: TRBV10-3; CDR3aa: AVSADRGRATYGYT
j_gene: TRBJ1-4; v_gene: TRBV30; CDR3aa: AWSYALRRQEKLF
j_gene: TRBJ2-1; v_gene: TRBV9; CDR3aa: ASSVFANEQF
j_gene: TRBJ2-3; v_gene: TRBV5-1; CDR3aa: ASSLALAGRTDTQY
j_gene: TRBJ2-2; v_gene: TRBV6-4; CDR3aa: ASSAGKTHSPGELF
j_gene: TRBJ1-1; v_gene: TRBV4-1; CDR3aa: ASSQGAGTGETEAF
j_gene: TRBJ1-5; v_gene: TRBV4-1; CDR3aa: ASSYVVDRGLNQPQH
j_gene: TRBJ2-7; v_gene: TRBV29-1; CDR3aa: SGRSSYEQY
j_gene: TRBJ2-7; v_gene: TRBV18; CDR3aa: ASSPGSLGYEQY
j_gene: TRBJ2-7; v_gene: TRBV7-9; CDR3aa: ASSSLRRDAYEQY
j_gene: TRBJ2-7; v_gene: TRBV4-2; CDR3aa: ASSHPGGRNGQY
j_gene: TRBJ1-3; v_gene: TRBV28; CDR3aa: ASSSQGLRNTIY
j_gene: TRBJ2-3; v_gene: TRBV10-3; CDR3aa: AIRIGGGEDTQY
j_gene: TRBJ1-1; v_gene: TRBV10-1; CDR3aa: ASSQGQNTEAF
j_gene: TRBJ1-5; v_gene: TRBV5-6; CDR3aa: ASSRSGSVSNQPQH
j_gene: .; v_gene: TRBV7-9; CDR3aa: ASSLVEELF
j_gene: TRBJ1-2; v_gene: TRBV19; CDR3aa: ASTPPSHPYGYT
j_gene: TRBJ2-2; v_gene: TRBV5-6; CDR3aa: ASSLGEVILNQLF
j_gene: TRBJ2-3; v_gene: TRBV5-1; CDR3aa: ASKLAATITDTQY